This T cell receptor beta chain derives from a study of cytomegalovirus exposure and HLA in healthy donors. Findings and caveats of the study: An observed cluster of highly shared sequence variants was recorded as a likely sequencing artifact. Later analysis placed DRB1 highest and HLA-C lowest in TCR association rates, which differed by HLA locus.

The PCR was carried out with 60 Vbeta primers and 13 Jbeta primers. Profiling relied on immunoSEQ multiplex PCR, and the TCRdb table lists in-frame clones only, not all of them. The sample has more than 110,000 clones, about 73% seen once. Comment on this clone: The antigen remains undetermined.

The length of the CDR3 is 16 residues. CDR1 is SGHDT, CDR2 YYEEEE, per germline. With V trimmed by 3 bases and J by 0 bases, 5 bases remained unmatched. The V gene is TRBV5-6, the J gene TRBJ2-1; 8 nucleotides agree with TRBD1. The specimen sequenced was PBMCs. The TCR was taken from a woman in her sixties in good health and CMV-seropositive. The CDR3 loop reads CASSSDRGVSYNEQFF. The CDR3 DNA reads TGTGCCAGCAGCTCCGACAGGGGAGTCTCCTACAATGAGCAGTTCTTC.